This T cell receptor (beta chain) comes out of a study of molecular identifiers for immune sequencing clone quantification. This CDR3 is 17 amino acids long. Trimming took 4 bases from V and 0 from J, leaving 17 bases between them. CDR1 MDHEN and CDR2 SYDVKM come from the germline V gene. Using its own MiXCR run on the PCR reads, TCRdb lists one record per CDR3 protein. The profile shows about 510,000 distinct CDR3 sequences, around 23% of them singletons. This clonotype was found a few times. This receptor was obtained from a human donor in good health. Some libraries in this study had Jurkat cell RNA spiked in. The chain joins TRBV28 to TRBJ2-3; D uncertain. Sequenced material: naive CD8+ T cells from blood, with Jurkat cell RNA spiked in. Subset indicated: FACS-sorted CD8+CD4-CCR7+CD45RA+ naive T cells. CDR3 bases: TGTGCCAGCAGTTCCTCTCTCGTGCGGAAAAGCACAGATACGCAGTATTTT. It yields the protein CASSSSLVRKSTDTQYF.